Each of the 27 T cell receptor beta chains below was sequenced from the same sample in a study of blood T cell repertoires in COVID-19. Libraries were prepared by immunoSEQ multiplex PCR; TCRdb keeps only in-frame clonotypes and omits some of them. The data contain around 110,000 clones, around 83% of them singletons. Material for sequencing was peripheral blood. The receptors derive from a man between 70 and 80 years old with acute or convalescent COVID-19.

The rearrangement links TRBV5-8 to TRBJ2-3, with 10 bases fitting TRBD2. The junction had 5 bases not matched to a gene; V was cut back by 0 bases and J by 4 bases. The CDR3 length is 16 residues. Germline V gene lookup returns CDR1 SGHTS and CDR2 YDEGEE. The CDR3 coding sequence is TGTGCCAGCAGCTTGGTTCCTAGCGGGAGTCCAGATACGCAGTATTTT. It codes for CASSLVPSGSPDTQYF.

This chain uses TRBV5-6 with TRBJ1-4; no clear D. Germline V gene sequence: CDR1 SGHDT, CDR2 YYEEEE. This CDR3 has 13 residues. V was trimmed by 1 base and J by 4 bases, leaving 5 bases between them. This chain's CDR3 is CASSLSDNEKLFF. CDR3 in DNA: TGTGCCAGCAGCTTGAGCGATAATGAAAAACTGTTTTTT. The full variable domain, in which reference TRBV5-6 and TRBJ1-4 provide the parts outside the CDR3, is DAGVTQSPTHLIKTRGQQVTLRCSPKSGHDTVSWYQQALGQGPQFIFQYYEEEERQRGNFPDRFSGHQFPNYSSELNVNALLLGDSALYLCASSLSDNEKLFFGSGTQLSVL.

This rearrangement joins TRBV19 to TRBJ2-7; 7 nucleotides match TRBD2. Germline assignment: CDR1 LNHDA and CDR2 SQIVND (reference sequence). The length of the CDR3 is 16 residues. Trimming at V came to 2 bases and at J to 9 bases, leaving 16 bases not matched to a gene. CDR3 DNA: TGTGCCAGTAGTATATCTACCGGGACCGCAGGGAGGGTGCAGTACTTC. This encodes CASSISTGTAGRVQYF.

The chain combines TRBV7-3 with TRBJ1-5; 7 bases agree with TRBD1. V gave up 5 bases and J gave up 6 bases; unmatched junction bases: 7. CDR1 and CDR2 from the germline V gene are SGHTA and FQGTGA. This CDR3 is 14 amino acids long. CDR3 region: CASSPDRVSQPQHF. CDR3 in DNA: TGTGCCAGCAGCCCCGACAGGGTTAGTCAGCCCCAGCATTTT. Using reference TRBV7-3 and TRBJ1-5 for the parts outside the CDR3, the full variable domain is GAGVSQTPSNKVTEKGKYVELRCDPISGHTALYWYRQSLGQGPEFLIYFQGTGAADDSGLPNDRFFAVRPEGSVSTLKIQRTERGDSAVYLCASSPDRVSQPQHFGDGTRLSIL.

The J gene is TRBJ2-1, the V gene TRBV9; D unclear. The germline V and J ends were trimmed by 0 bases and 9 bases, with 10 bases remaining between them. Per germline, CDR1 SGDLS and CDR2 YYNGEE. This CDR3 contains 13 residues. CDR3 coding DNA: TGTGCCAGCAGCGTAGATTCCACAATTGAGCAGTTCTTC. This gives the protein CASSVDSTIEQFF. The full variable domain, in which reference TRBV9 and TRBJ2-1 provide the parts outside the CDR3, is DSGVTQTPKHLITATGQRVTLRCSPRSGDLSVYWYQQSLDQGLQFLIQYYNGEERAKGNILERFSAQQFPDLHSELNLSSLELGDSALYFCASSVDSTIEQFFGPGTRLTVL.

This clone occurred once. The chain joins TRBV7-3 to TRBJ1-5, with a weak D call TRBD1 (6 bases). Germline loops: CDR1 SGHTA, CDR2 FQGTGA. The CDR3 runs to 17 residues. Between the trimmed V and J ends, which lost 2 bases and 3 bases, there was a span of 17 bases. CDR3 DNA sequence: TGTGCCAGCAGCTTATGGGGGCCAGGGGTGAACAATCAGCCCCAGCATTTT. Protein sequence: CASSLWGPGVNNQPQHF.

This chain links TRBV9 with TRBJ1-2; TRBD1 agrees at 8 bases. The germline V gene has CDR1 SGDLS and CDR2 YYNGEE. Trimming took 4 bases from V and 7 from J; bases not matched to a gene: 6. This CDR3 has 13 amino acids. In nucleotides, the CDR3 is TGTGCCAGCAGCAGACAGGGGCAAACTGGCTACACCTTC. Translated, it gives CASSRQGQTGYTF.

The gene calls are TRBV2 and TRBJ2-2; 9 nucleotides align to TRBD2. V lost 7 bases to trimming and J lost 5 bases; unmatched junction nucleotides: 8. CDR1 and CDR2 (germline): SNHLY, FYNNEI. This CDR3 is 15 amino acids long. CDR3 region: CASTLAGSGTGELFF. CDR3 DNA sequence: TGTGCCAGCACCCTAGCGGGAAGCGGGACCGGGGAGCTGTTTTTT.

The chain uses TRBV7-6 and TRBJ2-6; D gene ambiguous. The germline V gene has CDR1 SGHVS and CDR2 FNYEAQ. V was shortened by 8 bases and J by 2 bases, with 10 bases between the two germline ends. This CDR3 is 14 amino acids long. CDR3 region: CASSTQAGANVLTF. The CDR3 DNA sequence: TGTGCCAGCTCAACTCAGGCTGGGGCCAACGTCCTGACTTTC.

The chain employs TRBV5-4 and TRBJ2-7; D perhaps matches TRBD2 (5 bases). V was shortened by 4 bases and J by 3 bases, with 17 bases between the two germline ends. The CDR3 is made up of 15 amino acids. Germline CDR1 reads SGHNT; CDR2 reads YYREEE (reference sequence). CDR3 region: CASSPSGGTRYEQYF. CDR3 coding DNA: TGTGCCAGCAGCCCCAGTGGAGGTACTCGCTACGAGCAGTACTTC.

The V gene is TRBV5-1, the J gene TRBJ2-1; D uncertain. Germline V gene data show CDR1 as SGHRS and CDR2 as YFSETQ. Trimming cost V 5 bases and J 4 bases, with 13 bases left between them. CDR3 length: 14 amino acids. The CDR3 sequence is CASRSAPGYNEQFF. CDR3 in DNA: TGCGCCAGCAGATCGGCCCCCGGGTACAATGAGCAGTTCTTC. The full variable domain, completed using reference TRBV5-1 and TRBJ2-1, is KAGVTQTPRYLIKTRGQQVTLSCSPISGHRSVSWYQQTPGQGLQFLFEYFSETQRNKGNFPGRFSGRQFSNSRSEMNVSTLELGDSALYLCASRSAPGYNEQFFGPGTRLTVL.

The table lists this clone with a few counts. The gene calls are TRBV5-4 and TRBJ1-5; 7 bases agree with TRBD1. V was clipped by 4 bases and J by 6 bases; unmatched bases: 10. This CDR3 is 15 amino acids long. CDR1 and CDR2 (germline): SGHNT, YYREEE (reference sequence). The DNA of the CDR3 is TGTGCCAGCAGCCCAGGGGTAGGGGGCGGTCAGCCCCAGCATTTT. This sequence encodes CASSPGVGGGQPQHF.

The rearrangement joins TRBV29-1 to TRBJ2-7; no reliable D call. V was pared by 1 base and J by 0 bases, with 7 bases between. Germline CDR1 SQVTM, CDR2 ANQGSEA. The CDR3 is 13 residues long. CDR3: CSVEVASSYEQYF. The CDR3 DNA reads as TGCAGCGTTGAAGTGGCCAGCTCCTACGAGCAGTACTTC.

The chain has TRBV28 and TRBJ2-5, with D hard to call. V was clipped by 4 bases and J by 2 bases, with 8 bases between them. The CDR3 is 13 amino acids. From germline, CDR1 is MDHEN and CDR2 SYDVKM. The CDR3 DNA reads TGTGCCAGCAGTTCCTATACTCAAGAGACCCAGTACTTC. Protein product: CASSSYTQETQYF.

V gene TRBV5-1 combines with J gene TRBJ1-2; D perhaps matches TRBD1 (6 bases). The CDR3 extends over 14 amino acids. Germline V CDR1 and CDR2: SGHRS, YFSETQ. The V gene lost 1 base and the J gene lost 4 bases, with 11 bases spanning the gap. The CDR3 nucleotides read TGCGCCAGCAGCTTGTCCTCACAGGGCTATGGCTACACCTTC. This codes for CASSLSSQGYGYTF.

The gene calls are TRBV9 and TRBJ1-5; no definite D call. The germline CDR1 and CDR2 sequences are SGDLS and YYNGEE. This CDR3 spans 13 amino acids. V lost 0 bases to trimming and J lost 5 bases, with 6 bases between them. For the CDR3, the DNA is TGTGCCAGCAGCGTAGCGGACTATCAGCCCCAGCATTTT. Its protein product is CASSVADYQPQHF.

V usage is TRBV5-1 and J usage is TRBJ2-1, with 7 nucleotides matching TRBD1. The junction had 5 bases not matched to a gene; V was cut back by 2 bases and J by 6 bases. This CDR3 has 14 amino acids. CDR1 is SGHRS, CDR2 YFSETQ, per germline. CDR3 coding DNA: TGCGCCAGCAGCTTACAGACAGGGATCAATGAGCAGTTCTTC. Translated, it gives CASSLQTGINEQFF.

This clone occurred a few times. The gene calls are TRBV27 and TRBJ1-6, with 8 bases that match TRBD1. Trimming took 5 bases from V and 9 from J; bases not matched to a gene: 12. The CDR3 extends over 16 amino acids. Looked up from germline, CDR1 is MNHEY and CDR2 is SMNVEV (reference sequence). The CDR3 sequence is CASSPILGQGSSPLHF. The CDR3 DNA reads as TGTGCCAGCAGTCCAATACTCGGACAGGGTAGTTCACCCCTCCACTTT.

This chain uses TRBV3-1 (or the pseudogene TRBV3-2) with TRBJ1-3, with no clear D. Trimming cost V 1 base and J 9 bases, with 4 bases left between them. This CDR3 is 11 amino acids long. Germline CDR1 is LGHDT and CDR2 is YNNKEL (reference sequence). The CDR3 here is CASSQGATIYF. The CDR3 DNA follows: TGTGCCAGCAGCCAAGGGGCCACCATATATTTT.

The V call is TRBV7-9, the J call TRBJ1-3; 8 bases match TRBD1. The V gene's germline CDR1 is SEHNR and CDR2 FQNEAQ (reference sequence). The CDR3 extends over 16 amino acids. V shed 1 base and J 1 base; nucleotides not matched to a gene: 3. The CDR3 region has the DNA TGTGCCAGCAGCTTAGGGGGGACAGGATCTGGAAACACCATATATTTT. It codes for CASSLGGTGSGNTIYF.

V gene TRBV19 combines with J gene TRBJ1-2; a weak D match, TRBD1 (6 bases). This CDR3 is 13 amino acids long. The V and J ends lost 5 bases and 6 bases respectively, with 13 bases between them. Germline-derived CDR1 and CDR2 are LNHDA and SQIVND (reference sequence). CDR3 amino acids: CASSATGSNGYTF. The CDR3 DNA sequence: TGTGCCAGTAGTGCTACAGGGTCCAATGGCTACACCTTC.

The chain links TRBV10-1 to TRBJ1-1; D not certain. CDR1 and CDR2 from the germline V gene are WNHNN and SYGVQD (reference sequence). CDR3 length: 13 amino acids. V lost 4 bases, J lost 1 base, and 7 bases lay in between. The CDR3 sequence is CASSAVRNTEAFF. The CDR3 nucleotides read TGCGCCAGCAGTGCGGTGAGGAACACTGAAGCTTTCTTT.

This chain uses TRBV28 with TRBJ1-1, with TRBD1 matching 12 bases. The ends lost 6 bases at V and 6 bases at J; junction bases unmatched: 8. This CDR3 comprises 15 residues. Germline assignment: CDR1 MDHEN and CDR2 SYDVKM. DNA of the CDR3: TGTGCCAGCAGGGTTCCGGGACAGGGGGCCCCTGAAGCTTTCTTT. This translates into CASRVPGQGAPEAFF.

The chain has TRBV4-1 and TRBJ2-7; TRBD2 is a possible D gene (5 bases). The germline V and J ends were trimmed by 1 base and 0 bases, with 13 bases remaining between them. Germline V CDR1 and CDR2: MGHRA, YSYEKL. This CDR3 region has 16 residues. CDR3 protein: CASSQGRVGTSYEQYF. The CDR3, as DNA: TGCGCCAGCAGCCAAGGGCGGGTCGGTACCTCCTACGAGCAGTACTTC.

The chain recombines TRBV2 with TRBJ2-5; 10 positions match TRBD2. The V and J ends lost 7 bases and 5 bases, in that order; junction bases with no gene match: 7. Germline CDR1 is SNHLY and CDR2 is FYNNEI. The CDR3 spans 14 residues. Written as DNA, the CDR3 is TGTGCCAGCAATCTAGCGGGAGTAGGCGAGACCCAGTACTTC. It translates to CASNLAGVGETQYF.

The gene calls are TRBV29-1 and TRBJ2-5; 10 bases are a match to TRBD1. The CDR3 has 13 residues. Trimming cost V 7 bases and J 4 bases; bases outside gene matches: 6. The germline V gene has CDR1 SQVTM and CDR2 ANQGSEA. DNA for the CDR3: TGCAGCGGGGGACAGGGGAGAGTAGAGACCCAGTACTTC. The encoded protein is CSGGQGRVETQYF.

Written as DNA, the CDR3 is TGCGCCAGCAGCTCCTCGGGGACAGGTAAAGATACGCAGTATTTT. Its translation: CASSSSGTGKDTQYF. The genes are TRBV5-1 and TRBJ2-3, with 8 nucleotides matching TRBD1. Germline trimming cut 3 bases from V and 5 bases from J; bases unmatched to any gene: 8. This CDR3 is 15 amino acids long. CDR1 SGHRS and CDR2 YFSETQ come from the germline V gene.